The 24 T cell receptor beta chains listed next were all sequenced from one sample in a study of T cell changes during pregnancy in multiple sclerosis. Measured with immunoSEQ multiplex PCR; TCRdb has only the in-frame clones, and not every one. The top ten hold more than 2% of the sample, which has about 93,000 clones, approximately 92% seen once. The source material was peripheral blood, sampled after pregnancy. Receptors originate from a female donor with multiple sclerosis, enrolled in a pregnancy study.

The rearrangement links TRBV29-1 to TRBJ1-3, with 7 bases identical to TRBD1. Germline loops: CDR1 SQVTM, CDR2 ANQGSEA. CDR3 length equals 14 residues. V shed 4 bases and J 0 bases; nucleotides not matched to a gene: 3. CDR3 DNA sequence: TGCAGCGTTGGCGGGACAGTCTCTGGAAACACCATATATTTT. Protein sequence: CSVGGTVSGNTIYF.

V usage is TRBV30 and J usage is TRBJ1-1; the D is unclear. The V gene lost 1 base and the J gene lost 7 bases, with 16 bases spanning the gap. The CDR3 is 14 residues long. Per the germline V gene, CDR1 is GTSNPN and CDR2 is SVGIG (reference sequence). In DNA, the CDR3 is TGTGCCTGGAGTGACGGAAGGAGACTGGATGAAGCTTTCTTT. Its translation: CAWSDGRRLDEAFF.

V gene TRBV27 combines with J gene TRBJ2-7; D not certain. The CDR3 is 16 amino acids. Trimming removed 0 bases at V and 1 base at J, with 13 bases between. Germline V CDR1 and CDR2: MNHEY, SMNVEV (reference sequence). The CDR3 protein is CASSLSGRILSYEQYF. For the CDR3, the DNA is TGTGCCAGCAGTTTATCGGGCCGAATTCTTTCCTACGAGCAGTACTTC.

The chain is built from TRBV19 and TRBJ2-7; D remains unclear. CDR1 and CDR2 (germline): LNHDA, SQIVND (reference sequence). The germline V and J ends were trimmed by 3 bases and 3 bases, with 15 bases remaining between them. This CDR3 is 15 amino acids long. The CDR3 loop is CASSMARFVCYEQYF. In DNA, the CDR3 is TGTGCCAGTAGTATGGCTCGTTTTGTTTGCTACGAGCAGTACTTC.

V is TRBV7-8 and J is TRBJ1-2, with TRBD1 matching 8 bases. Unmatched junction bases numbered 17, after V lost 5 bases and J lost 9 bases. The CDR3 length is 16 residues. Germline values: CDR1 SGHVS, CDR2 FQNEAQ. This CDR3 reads CASSQEFVGTGKSYTF. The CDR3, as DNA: TGTGCCAGCAGCCAAGAGTTTGTAGGGACAGGCAAAAGCTACACCTTC.

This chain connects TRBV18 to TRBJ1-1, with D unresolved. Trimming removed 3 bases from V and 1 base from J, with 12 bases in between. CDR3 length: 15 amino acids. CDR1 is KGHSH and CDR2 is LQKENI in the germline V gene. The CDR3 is CASSPNFQENTEAFF. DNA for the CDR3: TGTGCCAGCTCACCCAATTTCCAGGAGAACACTGAAGCTTTCTTT.

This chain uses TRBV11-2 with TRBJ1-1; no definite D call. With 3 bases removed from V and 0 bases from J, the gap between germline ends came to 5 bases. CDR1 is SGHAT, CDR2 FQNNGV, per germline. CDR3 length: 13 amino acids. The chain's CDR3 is CASSFGLNTEAFF. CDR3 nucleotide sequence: TGTGCCAGCAGCTTCGGTCTGAACACTGAAGCTTTCTTT.

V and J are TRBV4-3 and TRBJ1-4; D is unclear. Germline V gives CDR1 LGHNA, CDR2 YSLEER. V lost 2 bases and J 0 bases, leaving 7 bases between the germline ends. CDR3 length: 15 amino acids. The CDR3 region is CASSQNLATNEKLFF. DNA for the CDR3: TGCGCCAGCAGCCAAAATCTCGCAACTAATGAAAAACTGTTTTTT.

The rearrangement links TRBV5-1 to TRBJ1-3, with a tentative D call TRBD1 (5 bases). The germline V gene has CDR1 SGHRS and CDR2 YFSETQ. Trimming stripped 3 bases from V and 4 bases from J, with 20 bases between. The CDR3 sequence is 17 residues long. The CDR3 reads CASSSISGFGAGNTIYF. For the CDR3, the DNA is TGCGCCAGCAGCTCCATTAGCGGGTTTGGGGCAGGAAACACCATATATTTT.

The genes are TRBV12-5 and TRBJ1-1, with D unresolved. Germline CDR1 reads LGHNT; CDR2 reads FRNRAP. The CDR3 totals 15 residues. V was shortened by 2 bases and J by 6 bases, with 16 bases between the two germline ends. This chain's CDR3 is CASGLPRVGGSEAFF. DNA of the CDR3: TGTGCTAGTGGTTTGCCGAGGGTTGGTGGATCTGAAGCTTTCTTT.

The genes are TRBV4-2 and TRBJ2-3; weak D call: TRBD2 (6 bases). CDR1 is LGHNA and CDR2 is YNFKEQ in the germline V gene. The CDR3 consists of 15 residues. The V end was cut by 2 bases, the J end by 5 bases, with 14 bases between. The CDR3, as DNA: TGTGCCAGCAGCCAACATCGGGGGAGCGGAGATACGCAGTATTTT. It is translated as CASSQHRGSGDTQYF.

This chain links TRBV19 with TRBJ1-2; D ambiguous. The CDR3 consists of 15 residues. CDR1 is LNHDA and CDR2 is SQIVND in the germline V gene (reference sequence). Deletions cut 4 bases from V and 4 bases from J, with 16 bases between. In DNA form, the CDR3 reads TGTGCCAGTAGTACTCAAAAAACGTCGGGCTATGGCTACACCTTC. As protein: CASSTQKTSGYGYTF.

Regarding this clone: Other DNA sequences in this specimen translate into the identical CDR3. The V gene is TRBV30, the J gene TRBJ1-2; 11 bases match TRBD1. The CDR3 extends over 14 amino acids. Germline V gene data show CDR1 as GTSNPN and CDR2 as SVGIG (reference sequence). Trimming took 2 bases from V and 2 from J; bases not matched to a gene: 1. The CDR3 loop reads CAWSRDRGNYGYTF. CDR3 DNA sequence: TGTGCCTGGAGTCGGGACAGGGGGAACTATGGCTACACCTTC.

The CDR3 is CSAGLSETQYF. DNA of the CDR3: TGCAGTGCGGGCCTCTCGGAGACCCAGTACTTC. The chain combines TRBV20-1 with TRBJ2-5; no firm D call. Germline assignment: CDR1 DFQATT and CDR2 SNEGSKA (reference sequence). CDR3 length: 11 residues. Trimming took 6 bases from V and 5 from J, leaving 10 bases between them.

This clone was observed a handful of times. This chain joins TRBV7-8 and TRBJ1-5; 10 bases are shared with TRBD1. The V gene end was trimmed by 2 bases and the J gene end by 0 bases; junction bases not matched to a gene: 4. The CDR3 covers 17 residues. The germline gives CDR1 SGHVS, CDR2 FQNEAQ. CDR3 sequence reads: CASSLRRQGASNQPQHF. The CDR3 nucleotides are TGTGCCAGCAGCTTACGGCGACAGGGGGCTAGCAATCAGCCCCAGCATTTT.

The CDR3 DNA is TGCAGCGTCGGGGACAGGGTTGGGCAGTACTTC. The encoded protein is CSVGDRVGQYF. The rearrangement uses TRBV29-1 and TRBJ2-7; the match to TRBD1 covers 9 bases. CDR3 length: 11 residues. Per the germline V gene, CDR1 is SQVTM and CDR2 is ANQGSEA. After removal of 6 bases from V and 9 bases from J, the junction contained 6 bases not matched to a gene.

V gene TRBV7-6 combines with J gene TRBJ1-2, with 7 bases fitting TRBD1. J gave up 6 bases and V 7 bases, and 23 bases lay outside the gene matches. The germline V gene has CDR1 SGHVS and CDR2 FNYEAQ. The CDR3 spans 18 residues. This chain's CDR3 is CASTPGLTGRKNDNGYTF. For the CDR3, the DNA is TGTGCCAGCACCCCAGGGCTGACAGGGAGAAAGAACGATAATGGCTACACCTTC.

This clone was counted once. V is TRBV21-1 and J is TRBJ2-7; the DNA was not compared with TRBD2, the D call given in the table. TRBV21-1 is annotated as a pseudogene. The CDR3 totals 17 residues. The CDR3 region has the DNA TGTGCCAGCAGTTTAGTACCGGGACTAGCGGGGTCCTACGAGCAGTACTTC. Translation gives CASSLVPGLAGSYEQYF.

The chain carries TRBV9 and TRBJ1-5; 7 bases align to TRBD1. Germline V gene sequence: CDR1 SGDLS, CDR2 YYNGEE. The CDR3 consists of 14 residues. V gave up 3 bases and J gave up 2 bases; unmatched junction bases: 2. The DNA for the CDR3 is TGTGCCAGCAGCGGAGGACAGGGCAATCAGCCCCAGCATTTT. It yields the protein CASSGGQGNQPQHF.

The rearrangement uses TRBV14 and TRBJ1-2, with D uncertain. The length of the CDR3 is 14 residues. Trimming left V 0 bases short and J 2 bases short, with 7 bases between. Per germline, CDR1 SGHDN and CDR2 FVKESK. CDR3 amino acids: CASSQESGNYGYTF. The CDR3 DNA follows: TGTGCCAGCAGCCAAGAATCGGGAAACTATGGCTACACCTTC.

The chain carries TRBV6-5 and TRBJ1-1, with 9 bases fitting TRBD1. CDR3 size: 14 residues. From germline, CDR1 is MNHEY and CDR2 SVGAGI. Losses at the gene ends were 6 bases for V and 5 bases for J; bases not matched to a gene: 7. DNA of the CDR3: TGTGCCAGCAGCACCGGGACAGGGAGGACTGAAGCTTTCTTT. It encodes CASSTGTGRTEAFF.

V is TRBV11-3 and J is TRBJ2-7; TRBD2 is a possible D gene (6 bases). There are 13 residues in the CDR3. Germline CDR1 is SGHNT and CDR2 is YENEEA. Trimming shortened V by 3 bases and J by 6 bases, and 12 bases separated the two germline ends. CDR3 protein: CASSFTPGGEQYF. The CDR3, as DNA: TGTGCCAGCAGCTTTACCCCCGGGGGCGAGCAGTACTTC.

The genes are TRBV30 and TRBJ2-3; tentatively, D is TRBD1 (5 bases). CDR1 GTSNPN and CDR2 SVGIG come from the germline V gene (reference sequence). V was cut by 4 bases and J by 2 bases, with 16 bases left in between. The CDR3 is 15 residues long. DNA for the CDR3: TGTGCCTGGACCCGAGACAGAGCTTTCACAGATACGCAGTATTTT. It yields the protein CAWTRDRAFTDTQYF.

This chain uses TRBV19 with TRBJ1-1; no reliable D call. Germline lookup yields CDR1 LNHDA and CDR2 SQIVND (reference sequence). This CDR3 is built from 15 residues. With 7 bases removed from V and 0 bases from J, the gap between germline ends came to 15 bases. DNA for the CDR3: TGTGCCAGTATTGGGTTCGGGTTTATGAACACTGAAGCTTTCTTT. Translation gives CASIGFGFMNTEAFF.